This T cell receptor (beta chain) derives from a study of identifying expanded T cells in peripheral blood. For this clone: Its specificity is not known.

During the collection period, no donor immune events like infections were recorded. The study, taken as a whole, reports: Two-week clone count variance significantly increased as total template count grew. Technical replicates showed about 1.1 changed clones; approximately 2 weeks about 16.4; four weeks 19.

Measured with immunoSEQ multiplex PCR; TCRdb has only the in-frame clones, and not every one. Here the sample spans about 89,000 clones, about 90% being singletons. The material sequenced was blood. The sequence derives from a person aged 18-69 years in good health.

This CDR3 reads CASSLVPGTGNTGELFF. The DNA of the CDR3 is TGTGCCAGCAGCTTAGTTCCCGGGACGGGGAACACCGGGGAGCTGTTTTTT. The V call is TRBV7-9, the J call TRBJ2-2; perhaps D is TRBD1 or TRBD2 (5 bases each). V was shortened by 1 base and J by 1 base, with 13 bases between the two germline ends. The CDR3 totals 17 residues. Germline V gene lookup returns CDR1 SEHNR and CDR2 FQNEAQ (reference sequence).